This T cell receptor beta chain was identified during a study of T cell repertoires in cytomegalovirus infection. About the study: Public TCR beta signatures provided an indication of both CMV infection and a matching HLA type.

Study conclusions and caveats: Cumulative frequency (of public TCR beta family members) identified carriers of CMV plus the relevant HLA. In two of eight donors, the top clonotype was HLA-C-restricted CMV-specific.

CDR3 size: 17 residues. V shed 5 bases and J shed 5 bases, with 24 bases lying between them. In germline, CDR1 is SGHAT, CDR2 FQNNGV. In this sample, this clonotype turned up many times. Antigen: not known. MiXCR was run by TCRdb on the reads, yielding one entry per CDR3 protein. This table has some 240,000 distinct CDR3 sequences, 15% to 20% appearing once. This receptor was obtained from a human donor in good health (CMV status not recorded). Some clones in this sample may be carry-over from other donors' samples. Sample: CD8+ T cells from PBMCs. The chain carries TRBV11-2 and TRBJ2-5; the D gene could be TRBD1 or TRBD2 (5 bases each). The CDR3 nucleotides are TGTGCCAGCAGCCCTTATTATGACGGGACGCAGAGGGAGACCCAGTACTTC. Residues: CASSPYYDGTQRETQYF.